This T cell receptor beta chain was retrieved from a study of lymphopenia after photon versus proton radiotherapy. Notes on this clone: Its target is not known.

Assay: immunoSEQ multiplex PCR; the TCRdb copy retains only in-frame clones and omits some. The sample yields approximately 40,000 clones, roughly 84% seen once. This CDR3 spans 11 amino acids. Germline V gives CDR1 MGHRA, CDR2 YSYEKL. V gave up 0 bases and J gave up 5 bases, with 2 bases separating them. Study-level results: Post-nadir diversity loss with photons came from oligoclonal expansion, particularly CD8+ Temra cells.

This material consisted of peripheral blood, taken from a patient treated with proton-based radiotherapy. The source of this sequence is an older woman with pancreatic cancer. Some clones in this sample may be carry-over from other donors' samples. The chain joins TRBV4-1 to TRBJ2-7; D remains unclear. The CDR3 DNA is TGCGCCAGCAGCCAAGAAAACGAGCAGTACTTC. Residues: CASSQENEQYF.